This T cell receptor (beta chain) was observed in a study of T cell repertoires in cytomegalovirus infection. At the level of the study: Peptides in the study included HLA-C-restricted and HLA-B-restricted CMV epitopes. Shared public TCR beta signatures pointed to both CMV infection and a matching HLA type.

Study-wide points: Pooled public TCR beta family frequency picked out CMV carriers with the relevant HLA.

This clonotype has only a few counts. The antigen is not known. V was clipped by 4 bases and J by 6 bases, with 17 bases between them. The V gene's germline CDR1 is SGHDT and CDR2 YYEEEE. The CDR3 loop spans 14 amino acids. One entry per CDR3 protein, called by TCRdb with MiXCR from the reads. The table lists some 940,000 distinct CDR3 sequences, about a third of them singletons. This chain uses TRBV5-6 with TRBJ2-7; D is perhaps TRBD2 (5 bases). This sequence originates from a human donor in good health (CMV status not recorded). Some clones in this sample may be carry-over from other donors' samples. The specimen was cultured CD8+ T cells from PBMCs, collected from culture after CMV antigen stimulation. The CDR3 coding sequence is TGTGCCAGCAGCCCCGGCCCCCCGGGGATCGAGCAGTACTTC. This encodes CASSPGPPGIEQYF.